This section outlines one TCR beta chain sequence together with its context. The CDR3 spans 13 residues. Germline V gene data show CDR1 as KGHSH and CDR2 as LQKENI. The V and J ends lost 6 bases and 3 bases respectively, with 11 bases between them. This entry is derived from a study of OX40 agonist ivuxolimab in advanced cancers. The data were produced by immunoSEQ multiplex PCR, yet TCRdb's version contains in-frame clones alone and is incomplete. This table has about 58,000 clones, approximately 86% appearing once. The sequences come from CD4+ or CD8+ T cells sorted from blood, collected in a trial of the OX40 agonist ivuxolimab. The chain employs TRBV18 and TRBJ1-2; the D is unclear. This sequence was found in an adult with an advanced solid tumor such as melanoma, head and neck, liver or kidney cancer. The CDR3: CASSPATHYGYTF. The CDR3 DNA follows: TGTGCCAGCTCGCCGGCAACGCACTATGGCTACACCTTC. Based on the CDR3 plus reference TRBV18 and TRBJ1-2, the full variable domain is NAGVMQNPRHLVRRRGQEARLRCSPMKGHSHVYWYRQLPEEGLKFMVYLQKENIIDESGMPKERFSAEFPKEGPSILRIQQVVRGDSAAYFCASSPATHYGYTFGSGTRLTVV.